This section outlines one T cell receptor beta chain sequence together with its context. Its specificity is unknown. The data were produced by immunoSEQ multiplex PCR, yet TCRdb's version contains in-frame clones alone and is incomplete. The sample consists of about 67,000 clones, 90% to 95% of them appearing once. This entry is derived from a study of OX40 agonist ivuxolimab in advanced cancers. General observations from the study: Antigen specificity of clonally expanded peripheral T cells was not established.

Trimming took off 5 bases at V and 3 bases at J, with 11 bases between the two ends. There are 14 residues in the CDR3. Germline-derived CDR1 and CDR2 are MNHNS and SASEGT. The V and J genes are TRBV6-1 and TRBJ2-4; the D gene could be TRBD1 or TRBD2 (5 bases each). This clonotype originated in an adult with an advanced solid tumor such as melanoma, head and neck, liver or kidney cancer. The source was CD4+ or CD8+ T cells sorted from blood, collected in a trial of the OX40 agonist ivuxolimab. Here the CDR3 DNA reads TGTGCCAGCAGTCCGGGACCCGTCAAAAACATTCAGTACTTC. Amino acid sequence: CASSPGPVKNIQYF.